This TCR delta chain derives from a study of human gamma delta and Vdelta1 T cells. V lost 1 base and J 0 bases, leaving 30 bases between the germline ends. The CDR3 consists of 22 residues. Germline V CDR1 and CDR2: TSWWSYY, QGS. This clone has just a few counts. TCRdb made new clone calls on the PCR reads using CATT. The repertoire consists of more than 5,000 delta-chain clones, with just under 9.5% occurring once and the leading ten covering 11% to 15%. Material for sequencing was naive CD27+ Vdelta1 gamma-delta T cells from blood. This chain joins TRDV1 and TRDJ1, with D unresolved. The sequence was obtained from a human donor in good health. The CDR3 nucleotides read TGTGCTCTTGGGGAACACCCGCTTACAGTACTGAGGATTCGAGCGTACACCGATAAACTCATCTTT. It codes for CALGEHPLTVLRIRAYTDKLIF.